These 22 T cell receptor beta chains were all obtained from the same sample, sequenced in a study of T cell responses to AZD1222 COVID-19 vaccine. The assay was immunoSEQ multiplex PCR, and TCRdb's table has in-frame clones only and misses some. The sample carries about 170,000 clones, around 90% recorded once. Material: peripheral blood, obtained on day 0 of AZD1222 vaccination. These receptor sequences come from an adult in good health.

The V and J genes are TRBV7-9 and TRBJ2-1, with 8 bases fitting TRBD2. The germline V gene encodes CDR1 SEHNR and CDR2 FQNEAQ (reference sequence). The V gene end was trimmed by 1 base and the J gene end by 9 bases; junction bases not matched to a gene: 5. This CDR3 has 14 amino acids. The CDR3 region has the DNA TGTGCCAGCAGCTTAGTAGCGGGGATCGCTGAGCAGTTCTTC. Translation: CASSLVAGIAEQFF.

The rearrangement uses TRBV11-1 and TRBJ2-7; D call uncertain. Germline values: CDR1 SGHAT, CDR2 FQDESV (reference sequence). The CDR3 has 15 residues. Deletions cut 5 bases from V and 6 bases from J, with 20 bases between. CDR3 region: CASSTEDLRGSEQYF. The CDR3 nucleotides are TGTGCCAGCAGCACAGAGGACCTAAGAGGAAGCGAGCAGTACTTC.

This sequence joins TRBV7-2 and TRBJ1-4; TRBD1 agrees at 10 bases. This CDR3 has 14 amino acids. Germline trimming cut 5 bases from V and 5 bases from J; bases unmatched to any gene: 2. Germline V gene lookup returns CDR1 SGHTA and CDR2 FQGNSA. The CDR3 DNA is TGTGCCAGCAGCCAGGACAGGGGGAATGAAAAACTGTTTTTT. Its protein is CASSQDRGNEKLFF.

The chain is built from TRBV19 and TRBJ1-5; D gene ambiguous. V lost 8 bases and J 0 bases, leaving 14 bases between the germline ends. In germline, CDR1 is LNHDA, CDR2 SQIVND (reference sequence). The CDR3 consists of 15 residues. CDR3 protein: CASQRVGVSNQPQHF. The CDR3 DNA reads TGTGCCAGTCAAAGGGTTGGGGTTAGCAATCAGCCCCAGCATTTT.

V is TRBV6-5 and J is TRBJ1-3; D call uncertain. Germline CDR1 MNHEY, CDR2 SVGAGI. The germline V and J ends were trimmed by 0 bases and 1 base, with 7 bases remaining between them. The CDR3 consists of 15 residues. CDR3 bases: TGTGCCAGCAGTTACTCGGGGTCGTCTGGAAACACCATATATTTT. Protein sequence: CASSYSGSSGNTIYF.

The chain recombines TRBV3-1 (or the pseudogene TRBV3-2) with TRBJ1-2; tentative D call: TRBD1 (6 bases). Trimming removed 1 base at V and 4 bases at J, with 13 bases between. The CDR3 is 15 residues long. Germline CDR1 and CDR2: LGHDT and YNNKEL (reference sequence). This chain's CDR3 is CASSQATRQAYGYTF. The CDR3 DNA follows: TGTGCCAGCAGCCAAGCCACGAGACAGGCCTATGGCTACACCTTC.

This chain connects TRBV5-6 to TRBJ1-1; D is uncertain. The CDR3 runs to 13 residues. The V gene lost 4 bases and the J gene lost 1 base, with 8 bases spanning the gap. CDR1 is SGHDT and CDR2 is YYEEEE in the germline V gene. The CDR3 region has the DNA TGTGCCAGCAGCCATACACAGAACACTGAAGCTTTCTTT. Its protein product is CASSHTQNTEAFF.

The V call is TRBV5-1, the J call TRBJ2-7; TRBD1 agrees at 9 bases. CDR1 is SGHRS and CDR2 is YFSETQ in the germline V gene. The CDR3 loop spans 16 amino acids. V shed 1 base, J shed 7 bases, and the junction held 12 bases outside the gene matches. The CDR3 DNA is TGCGCCAGCAGCTTGACCTCTGGGACAGGGCTGGGTGAGCAGTACTTC. Its translation is CASSLTSGTGLGEQYF.

The CDR3 loop is CASSLAGITNTEAFF. CDR3 in DNA: TGTGCCAGCAGCTTAGCGGGGATAACGAACACTGAAGCTTTCTTT. This chain joins TRBV7-9 and TRBJ1-1; no clear D gene. V was shortened by 0 bases and J by 1 base, with 9 bases between the two germline ends. The CDR3 has 15 amino acids. The V gene's germline CDR1 is SEHNR and CDR2 FQNEAQ (reference sequence).

This chain joins TRBV6-1 and TRBJ2-5; 15 bases match TRBD2. Trimming took 4 bases from V and 4 from J; bases not matched to a gene: 4. The CDR3 has 16 amino acids. Germline-derived CDR1 and CDR2 are MNHNS and SASEGT. CDR3 DNA: TGTGCCAGCAGTGCAGGACTAGCGGGAGGGGGAGAGACCCAGTACTTC. Translation: CASSAGLAGGGETQYF.

V gene TRBV11-3 combines with J gene TRBJ1-4; D is perhaps TRBD1 (6 bases). The germline CDR1 and CDR2 sequences are SGHNT and YENEEA. V shed 4 bases and J shed 0 bases, with 12 bases lying between them. This CDR3 region has 16 residues. In DNA form, the CDR3 reads TGTGCCAGCAGCTGGGGGGGCTGTGCAACTAATGAAAAACTGTTTTTT. Translating it yields CASSWGGCATNEKLFF.

The chain couples TRBV7-3 to TRBJ2-7; 7 bases are a match to TRBD2. CDR1 is SGHTA, CDR2 FQGTGA, per germline. V gave up 2 bases and J gave up 4 bases; unmatched junction bases: 5. The CDR3 loop spans 14 amino acids. The CDR3 nucleotides are TGTGCCAGCAGCTTAGGACTAGGTCCGTACGAGCAGTACTTC. Encoded protein: CASSLGLGPYEQYF. The full variable domain, in which reference TRBV7-3 and TRBJ2-7 provide the parts outside the CDR3, is GAGVSQTPSNKVTEKGKYVELRCDPISGHTALYWYRQSLGQGPEFLIYFQGTGAADDSGLPNDRFFAVRPEGSVSTLKIQRTERGDSAVYLCASSLGLGPYEQYFGPGTRLTVT.

The chain carries TRBV4-2 and TRBJ2-5, with TRBD2 identical over 8 bases. Germline loops: CDR1 LGHNA, CDR2 YNFKEQ. The length of the CDR3 is 15 residues. With 3 bases clipped from V and 3 bases from J, the junction kept 6 bases outside the gene matches. The CDR3 protein is CASSHAGTRKETQYF. The CDR3 bases are TGTGCCAGCAGCCATGCCGGGACTAGGAAAGAGACCCAGTACTTC.

The chain is built from TRBV14 and TRBJ1-3; a possible D gene is TRBD1 (5 bases). Germline-derived CDR1 and CDR2 are SGHDN and FVKESK. Trimming took off 2 bases at V and 0 bases at J, with 11 bases between the two ends. The CDR3 is 16 residues long. CDR3 DNA: TGTGCCAGCAGCCAATCCGGACACTACTCTGGAAACACCATATATTTT. This sequence encodes CASSQSGHYSGNTIYF.

This chain connects TRBV6-5 to TRBJ2-7; D ambiguous. The V end was cut by 1 base, the J end by 3 bases, with 10 bases between. The CDR3 is made up of 14 amino acids. CDR1 and CDR2 from the germline V gene are MNHEY and SVGAGI. In nucleotides, the CDR3 is TGTGCCAGCAGTTACTATTCCGGATTCTACGAGCAGTACTTC. Encoded protein: CASSYYSGFYEQYF.

The chain is built from TRBV4-1 and TRBJ2-7, with 9 positions matching TRBD1. Looked up from germline, CDR1 is MGHRA and CDR2 is YSYEKL. CDR3 length: 15 residues. Trimming took 1 base from V and 3 from J; bases not matched to a gene: 4. The CDR3 loop reads CASSQAMTGGYEQYF. The CDR3 region has the DNA TGCGCCAGCAGCCAAGCGATGACAGGGGGCTACGAGCAGTACTTC.

The CDR3 DNA reads as TGTGCCAGCAGCTCAGCAAGGGAAGCTTTCTTT. Translated: CASSSAREAFF. J is TRBJ1-1 and V is TRBV5-6; no clear D gene. CDR1 is SGHDT and CDR2 is YYEEEE in the germline V gene. V shed 3 bases and J shed 8 bases, with 8 bases lying between them. The CDR3 spans 11 residues.

The CDR3 here is CASRPIRIPFYGYTF. As DNA, the CDR3 is TGTGCCAGCAGGCCAATCAGGATTCCATTCTATGGCTACACCTTC. The chain joins TRBV6-5 to TRBJ1-2; D call uncertain. The CDR3 loop spans 15 amino acids. Germline V gene data show CDR1 as MNHEY and CDR2 as SVGAGI. Trimming left V 6 bases short and J 4 bases short, with 18 bases between.

The V call is TRBV4-1, the J call TRBJ2-7; 11 bases match TRBD1. CDR3 size: 17 residues. The ends lost 3 bases at V and 5 bases at J; junction bases unmatched: 12. CDR1 MGHRA and CDR2 YSYEKL come from the germline V gene. The CDR3 loop is CASSHPWRTGGPHEQYF. The CDR3 coding sequence is TGCGCCAGCAGCCATCCCTGGAGGACAGGGGGCCCCCACGAGCAGTACTTC.

The V and J genes are TRBV18 and TRBJ1-1; D remains unclear. Germline assignment: CDR1 KGHSH and CDR2 LQKENI. The ends were cut back, 6 bases at V and 4 bases at J, with 12 bases in the middle. The CDR3 sequence is 13 residues long. CDR3 in DNA: TGTGCCAGCTCCCAATATAGGGCCACTGAAGCTTTCTTT. Protein: CASSQYRATEAFF.

The J gene is TRBJ2-1, the V gene TRBV2, with D possibly being TRBD2 (6 bases). Germline values: CDR1 SNHLY, CDR2 FYNNEI. The CDR3 extends over 15 amino acids. V gave up 4 bases and J gave up 5 bases, with 15 bases separating them. The CDR3 spells CASSGAGRIHNEQFF. CDR3 bases: TGTGCCAGCAGTGGCGCGGGGAGAATTCACAATGAGCAGTTCTTC. The variable domain in full, with the rest retrieved from reference TRBV2 and TRBJ2-1, is EPEVTQTPSHQVTQMGQEVILRCVPISNHLYFYWYRQILGQKVEFLVSFYNNEISEKSEIFDDQFSVERPDGSNFTLKIRSTKLEDSAMYFCASSGAGRIHNEQFFGPGTRLTVL.

CDR3 region: CASRPTGTGGSPLHF. CDR3 nucleotides: TGTGCCAGCAGACCTACCGGGACAGGGGGTTCACCCCTCCACTTT. The rearrangement joins TRBV6-5 to TRBJ1-6; the match to TRBD1 covers 11 bases. CDR1 is MNHEY, CDR2 SVGAGI, per germline. The CDR3 length is 15 residues. J lost 9 bases, V lost 6 bases, and 7 bases had no gene match.